This T cell receptor beta chain originates from a study of beta chain features in type 1 diabetes. Study-level findings and limits: There was a moderate but significant shortening of TCRB CDR3s in all four CD4+ subsets of Type 1 diabetes patients.

Of the isolated RNA, all was reverse transcribed, and so the sequenced material was expressed TCRB transcripts. TCRdb keeps only in-frame clones here, not all; method: immunoSEQ multiplex PCR. The top ten clones hold around 0.76% of a sample with about 16,000 clones, roughly three quarters of them seen once. Concerning this clone itself: Its antigen is undetermined.

CDR1 GTSNPN and CDR2 SVGIG come from the germline V gene (reference sequence). Between the trimmed V and J ends, which lost 1 base and 3 bases, there was a span of 15 bases. There are 16 residues in the CDR3. V usage is TRBV30 and J usage is TRBJ1-4; maybe TRBD1 (6 bases). The receptor's source is a man aged 25-45 years with type 1 diabetes. Specimen: stem cell memory CD4+ T cells from blood. This CDR3 is CAWSALNRVPNEKLFF. CDR3 DNA sequence: TGTGCCTGGAGTGCCCTAAACAGGGTTCCTAATGAAAAACTGTTTTTT.